A single sample is the source of the 3 T cell receptor beta chains below, sequenced in a study of control samples from healthy donors and cancer patients. Method: immunoSEQ multiplex PCR; TCRdb's copy keeps in-frame clones and lacks some. The sample consists of about 80,000 clones, approximately 90% of them appearing once. The sequencing sample was made of blood. The receptors come from a woman between 45 and 65 years old in good health.

The gene calls are TRBV28 and TRBJ2-7, with 8 bases identical to TRBD1. Germline trimming cut 7 bases from V and 2 bases from J; bases unmatched to any gene: 4. The CDR3 contains 13 residues. CDR1 is MDHEN and CDR2 is SYDVKM in the germline V gene. The CDR3 DNA follows: TGTGCCAGCAAAAGGACAGGGACCTACGAGCAGTACTTC. This gives the protein CASKRTGTYEQYF. The variable domain in full, with the rest retrieved from reference TRBV28 and TRBJ2-7, is DVKVTQSSRYLVKRTGEKVFLECVQDMDHENMFWYRQDPGLGLRLIYFSYDVKMKEKGDIPEGYSVSREKKERFSLILESASTNQTSMYLCASKRTGTYEQYFGPGTRLTVT.

In this sample, this clone turned up once. This sequence joins TRBV6-6 and TRBJ1-2; possible D gene TRBD1, 5 bases. The germline gives CDR1 MNHNY, CDR2 SVGAGI (reference sequence). Trimming took off 5 bases at V and 0 bases at J, with 7 bases between the two ends. This CDR3 is 13 amino acids long. CDR3 residues: CASSVGANYGYTF. CDR3 DNA sequence: TGTGCCAGCAGTGTGGGGGCTAACTATGGCTACACCTTC.

The chain links TRBV3-1 (or the pseudogene TRBV3-2) to TRBJ1-1; D may be TRBD1 (6 bases). This CDR3 comprises 12 residues. CDR1 is LGHDT, CDR2 YNNKEL, per germline (reference sequence). V was cut by 2 bases and J by 8 bases, with 9 bases left in between. CDR3 sequence: CASSQTDREAFF. The CDR3 DNA sequence: TGTGCCAGCAGCCAAACTGACAGGGAAGCTTTCTTT.